The next 5 T cell receptor beta chains were all read from a single sample in a study of T cell repertoires in cytomegalovirus infection. TCRdb analysed the reads with MiXCR anew, one entry per CDR3 protein. The table includes about 260,000 distinct CDR3 sequences, less than 9.5% detected once. Input material: PBMCs. These receptors originate from a human donor in good health (CMV status not recorded). Some clones in this sample may be carry-over from other donors' samples.

This clonotype has at least ten counts. The chain employs TRBV7-9 and TRBJ1-2, with TRBD1 matching 10 bases. Losses at the gene ends were 5 bases for V and 6 bases for J; bases not matched to a gene: 6. In germline, CDR1 is SEHNR, CDR2 FQNEAQ (reference sequence). The CDR3 covers 14 residues. Here the CDR3 DNA reads TGTGCCAGCAGCATTGGACAGGGGGGAAATGGCTACACCTTC. Protein product: CASSIGQGGNGYTF. The full variable domain, with the rest looked up from reference TRBV7-9 and TRBJ1-2, is DTGVSQNPRHKITKRGQNVTFRCDPISEHNRLYWYRQTLGQGPEFLTYFQNEAQLEKSRLLSDRFSAERPKGSFSTLEIQRTEQGDSAMYLCASSIGQGGNGYTFGSGTRLTVV.

The V and J genes are TRBV7-9 and TRBJ1-1; TRBD1 is a possible D gene (6 bases). Trimming removed 4 bases from V and 8 bases from J, with 11 bases in between. CDR1 and CDR2 from the germline V gene are SEHNR and FQNEAQ (reference sequence). The CDR3 spans 12 residues. In nucleotides, the CDR3 is TGTGCCAGCAGCTCAGGGACAATGGAAGCTTTCTTT. This encodes CASSSGTMEAFF.

This clonotype was seen many times. J is TRBJ1-2 and V is TRBV7-9; 10 nucleotides line up with TRBD1. CDR1 and CDR2 from the germline V gene are SEHNR and FQNEAQ (reference sequence). V shed 5 bases and J 8 bases; nucleotides not matched to a gene: 8. The CDR3 extends over 14 amino acids. For the CDR3, the DNA is TGTGCCAGCAGCGGCAGACAGGGGGCTAAAGGCTACACCTTC. It specifies CASSGRQGAKGYTF.

This clonotype was seen a few times. A much bigger clone sits one base away, suggesting this may be a read error. J is TRBJ2-3 and V is TRBV11-2, with D uncertain. Per germline, CDR1 SGHAT and CDR2 FQNNGV. The length of the CDR3 is 11 residues. The germline V and J ends were trimmed by 6 bases and 2 bases, with 3 bases remaining between them. The CDR3 loop reads CASRFTDTQYF. The CDR3 bases are TGTGCCAGCAGGTTCACAGATACGCAGTATTTT.

This clonotype was found a few times. The CDR3 reads CSASGTGGSGANVLTF. DNA for the CDR3: TGCAGCGCCTCCGGGACAGGGGGTAGTGGGGCCAACGTCCTGACTTTC. This chain links TRBV29-1 with TRBJ2-6; 11 bases line up with TRBD1. V lost 7 bases to trimming and J lost 3 bases; unmatched junction nucleotides: 8. Looked up from germline, CDR1 is SQVTM and CDR2 is ANQGSEA. The CDR3 is 16 amino acids.